This passage covers 8 T cell receptor beta chains from one sample sequenced in a study of human T cells and chemical hapten exposure. The time point is: healthy volunteer bleed at 6 weeks. Unfractionated whole blood yielded the extracted total RNA. TCRdb recomputed calls from the RACE reads with MiXCR, one row per CDR3 protein. This table has some 31,000 distinct CDR3 sequences, around 5% appearing once. The sample was whole blood. All receptors derive from a human donor in good health. Some clones in this sample may be carry-over from other donors' samples.

The chain is built from TRBV18 and TRBJ2-5, with 10 bases identical to TRBD1. Trimming at V came to 3 bases and at J to 2 bases, leaving 0 bases not matched to a gene. The CDR3 totals 14 residues. Germline CDR1 reads KGHSH; CDR2 reads LQKENI. This CDR3 is CASSPGQGQETQYF. The CDR3 DNA is TGTGCCAGCTCACCGGGACAGGGGCAAGAGACCCAGTACTTC.

The rearrangement joins TRBV27 to TRBJ1-6; 10 bases agree with TRBD1. This CDR3 is 14 amino acids long. Trimming took 7 bases from V and 8 from J; bases not matched to a gene: 5. The germline V gene has CDR1 MNHEY and CDR2 SMNVEV (reference sequence). The CDR3 region is CASKAGTGDSPLHF. The CDR3 bases are TGTGCCAGCAAGGCCGGGACAGGGGATTCACCCCTCCACTTT.

This clonotype was seen ten or more times. The V call is TRBV6-2 or TRBV6-3, the J call TRBJ2-3, with 7 bases fitting TRBD1. This CDR3 region has 14 residues. Germline V gene data show CDR1 as MNHEY and CDR2 as SVGEGT. The J segment lost 2 bases and the V segment lost 5 bases, leaving 4 bases of the junction unmatched. CDR3 amino acids: CASSNRGYTDTQYF. In DNA, the CDR3 is TGTGCCAGCAGTAACAGGGGATACACAGATACGCAGTATTTT.

This clonotype was counted at least ten times. V and J are TRBV5-1 and TRBJ2-2, with 8 bases fitting TRBD2. The germline CDR1 and CDR2 sequences are SGHRS and YFSETQ. With 0 bases clipped from V and 4 bases from J, the junction kept 2 bases outside the gene matches. CDR3 size: 15 residues. The CDR3 DNA follows: TGCGCCAGCAGCTTGGGGCTAGCGGGCACCGGGGAGCTGTTTTTT. The encoded protein is CASSLGLAGTGELFF.

This clonotype has a handful of counts. The chain has TRBV2 and TRBJ1-2; no firm D call. V was trimmed by 5 bases and J by 5 bases, leaving 12 bases between them. The CDR3 sequence is 13 residues long. CDR1 is SNHLY, CDR2 FYNNEI, per germline. Here the CDR3 DNA reads TGTGCCAGCAGTCGAGGGCCTAGGTATGGCTACACCTTC. This translates into CASSRGPRYGYTF.

This clonotype occurred many times. V and J are TRBV20-1 and TRBJ2-7; 7 positions agree with TRBD2. This CDR3 is built from 16 residues. Germline trimming cut 0 bases from V and 0 bases from J; bases unmatched to any gene: 8. Germline CDR1 is DFQATT and CDR2 is SNEGSKA (reference sequence). The CDR3 sequence: CSARDPASGDSYEQYF. CDR3 sequence (DNA): TGCAGTGCTAGAGATCCAGCTAGCGGAGACTCCTACGAGCAGTACTTC.

In this sample, this clonotype turned up many times. The chain has TRBV7-2 and TRBJ1-5; 7 nucleotides match TRBD1. The CDR3 loop spans 16 amino acids. CDR1 and CDR2 (germline): SGHTA, FQGNSA. V was clipped by 6 bases and J by 7 bases; unmatched bases: 15. DNA of the CDR3: TGTGCCAGCAGTGGAGGGGGACAGCCTTACGGGCAGCCCCAGCATTTT. Amino acid sequence: CASSGGGQPYGQPQHF.

This clonotype was observed at least ten times. The rearrangement uses TRBV2 and TRBJ2-2; weak D call: TRBD2 (6 bases). V lost 5 bases, J lost 5 bases, and 9 bases lay in between. From germline, CDR1 is SNHLY and CDR2 FYNNEI. The CDR3 sequence is 13 residues long. The CDR3 protein is CASSSGQTGELFF. The CDR3 DNA is TGTGCCAGCAGTAGCGGGCAAACCGGGGAGCTGTTTTTT.